The entry that follows covers one T cell receptor beta chain sequence. No antigen is known for it. The data were obtained in a study of cytomegalovirus exposure and HLA in healthy donors. Study conclusions and caveats: Diagnosis of cytomegalovirus status made by the classifier reportedly showed high specificity and sensitivity. HLA-A and HLA-B allele assignments for most subjects were reportedly predicted accurately using TCR beta sequences. More than 15,000 TCR beta sequences were associated with HLA alleles at 0.05 false discovery rate in a later analysis. Fewer N-insertions than the roughly 670-donor mean were reportedly shown by an Asian-associated ancestry cluster in a later analysis.

The germline V and J ends were trimmed by 4 bases and 5 bases, with 9 bases remaining between them. The CDR3 is made up of 14 amino acids. In germline, CDR1 is SNHLY, CDR2 FYNNEI. In the PCR, 60 Vbeta and 13 Jbeta primers were used. Data came from immunoSEQ multiplex PCR; TCRdb stores just in-frame clones and leaves some out. The profile shows 300,000 or so clones, 70% to 90% of them singletons. This sequence joins TRBV2 and TRBJ1-6, with D possibly TRBD1 on 5 matching bases. The sequence was collected from a woman aged 40 to 50 in good health and CMV-seropositive. The sequencing sample was made of PBMCs. The CDR3 DNA is TGTGCCAGCAGTGCCGGGACTGATAATTCACCCCTCCACTTT. Protein product: CASSAGTDNSPLHF.